This T cell receptor beta chain was documented in a study of cytomegalovirus exposure and HLA in healthy donors. Points from the study as a whole: HLA allele associations emerged for fewer than 20,000 TCR beta sequences in a later analysis, at 0.05 false discovery rate. The listing of approximately 160 TCR beta chains classed them as cytomegalovirus-associated.

Vbeta (60) and Jbeta (13) primers were used in the PCR. The method was immunoSEQ multiplex PCR; TCRdb's version includes in-frame clones alone and lacks a portion of them. The sample includes 130,000 to 150,000 clones, roughly 80% seen only once; the top ten take under 3.5%. On this clone itself: Its antigen is still unknown.

Trimming removed 4 bases at V and 1 base at J, with 7 bases between. The CDR3 length is 13 residues. Germline CDR1 is MGHRA and CDR2 is YSYEKL. Healthy people donating bone marrow made up the donors. Each donor was nominally healthy when sampled (though unrecorded immune exposures were likely). V is TRBV4-1 and J is TRBJ2-5; D unresolved. Sequencing was carried out using PBMCs. The receptor was derived from a woman aged 30 to 39 in good health and CMV-seronegative. The CDR3 region is CASSRRLQETQYF. In DNA, the CDR3 is TGCGCCAGCAGCCGCCGACTCCAAGAGACCCAGTACTTC.